Following are 10 T cell receptor beta chains from one sample sequenced in a study of control samples from healthy donors and cancer patients. Clones were read by immunoSEQ multiplex PCR, and TCRdb kept only the in-frame ones, dropping some. The sample has over 80,000 clones, about nine tenths seen once. Sample: blood. These receptors originate from a man aged 30 to 45 in good health.

V and J are TRBV28 and TRBJ2-5; 7 nucleotides line up with TRBD1. Losses at the gene ends were 5 bases for V and 2 bases for J; bases not matched to a gene: 5. Germline V lookup: CDR1 MDHEN, CDR2 SYDVKM. CDR3 length equals 14 residues. CDR3 nucleotide sequence: TGTGCCAGCAGTATCCGGGACAGACAAGAGACCCAGTACTTC. Protein product: CASSIRDRQETQYF. The full variable domain, rest sourced from reference TRBV28 and TRBJ2-5, is DVKVTQSSRYLVKRTGEKVFLECVQDMDHENMFWYRQDPGLGLRLIYFSYDVKMKEKGDIPEGYSVSREKKERFSLILESASTNQTSMYLCASSIRDRQETQYFGPGTRLLVL.

The J gene is TRBJ1-1, the V gene TRBV5-1; D is ambiguous. The CDR3 spans 12 residues. CDR1 SGHRS and CDR2 YFSETQ come from the germline V gene. With 2 bases removed from V and 1 base from J, the gap between germline ends came to 3 bases. The CDR3, as DNA: TGCGCCAGCAGCTTCGGGAACACTGAAGCTTTCTTT. Amino acid sequence: CASSFGNTEAFF.

The CDR3 reads CASSSTAGEETQYF. The CDR3 bases are TGTGCCAGCAGTTCGACTGCTGGGGAAGAGACCCAGTACTTC. J is TRBJ2-5 and V is TRBV28; unclear D gene. The CDR3 extends over 14 amino acids. Germline CDR1 MDHEN, CDR2 SYDVKM. V lost 4 bases to trimming and J lost 3 bases, with 12 bases between them.

The chain joins TRBV27 to TRBJ1-4; TRBD1 agrees at 8 bases. The germline gives CDR1 MNHEY, CDR2 SMNVEV (reference sequence). The V segment lost 4 bases and the J segment 5 bases; nucleotides outside the gene matches: 9. This CDR3 is built from 16 residues. CDR3 nucleotide sequence: TGTGCCAGCAGTTCCGGACAGGGCTTCTTAAATGAAAAACTGTTTTTT. It specifies CASSSGQGFLNEKLFF. Based on the CDR3 plus reference TRBV27 and TRBJ1-4, the full variable domain is EAQVTQNPRYLITVTGKKLTVTCSQNMNHEYMSWYRQDPGLGLRQIYYSMNVEVTDKGDVPEGYKVSRKEKRNFPLILESPSPNQTSLYFCASSSGQGFLNEKLFFGSGTQLSVL.

V usage is TRBV24-1 and J usage is TRBJ1-5; D might be TRBD1 (6 bases). V was cut by 3 bases and J by 5 bases, with 13 bases left in between. The CDR3 runs 15 residues. The germline CDR1 and CDR2 sequences are KGHDR and SFDVKD. The CDR3 region is CATSDPGQNDQPQHF. The CDR3 DNA follows: TGTGCCACCAGTGATCCCGGACAGAACGATCAGCCCCAGCATTTT.

The V and J genes are TRBV2 and TRBJ1-5; maybe TRBD1 (6 bases). Germline assignment: CDR1 SNHLY and CDR2 FYNNEI. This CDR3 contains 14 residues. V lost 6 bases to trimming and J lost 4 bases, with 13 bases between them. The CDR3 is CASRDTGFNQPQHF. The CDR3 DNA reads TGTGCCAGCAGGGACACAGGGTTTAATCAGCCCCAGCATTTT.

Here the CDR3 DNA reads TGTGCCAGCAGTTTAAGTGGGGTCGCCGAAGCTTTCTTT. Protein product: CASSLSGVAEAFF. The rearrangement links TRBV27 to TRBJ1-1; D gene ambiguous. V shed 2 bases and J shed 8 bases, with 12 bases lying between them. This CDR3 has 13 amino acids. Per germline, CDR1 MNHEY and CDR2 SMNVEV (reference sequence).

Only a few counts were recorded for this clone. The CDR3: CASSLTFSSQGEQFF. In DNA form, the CDR3 reads TGTGCCAGCAGCTTAACGTTTAGTAGCCAGGGTGAGCAGTTCTTC. This chain uses TRBV7-3 with TRBJ2-1, with a weak D call TRBD1 (5 bases). The CDR3 sequence is 15 residues long. The germline V and J ends were trimmed by 0 bases and 9 bases, with 15 bases remaining between them. Looked up from germline, CDR1 is SGHTA and CDR2 is FQGTGA.

This chain uses TRBV9 with TRBJ2-3, with D perhaps matching TRBD1 or TRBD2 (5 bases each). The length of the CDR3 is 16 residues. Trimming took 5 bases from V and 3 from J, leaving 19 bases between them. CDR1 and CDR2 (germline): SGDLS, YYNGEE. CDR3 protein: CASSPRLQGRTDTQYF. The DNA for the CDR3 is TGTGCCAGCAGTCCCAGACTTCAGGGACGAACAGATACGCAGTATTTT.

The V call is TRBV6-5, the J call TRBJ1-5; D remains unclear. Germline V gene data show CDR1 as MNHEY and CDR2 as SVGAGI. The CDR3 sequence is 14 residues long. V was pared by 3 bases and J by 0 bases, with 6 bases between. DNA of the CDR3: TGTGCCAGCAGTTATGGAGGTAGCAATCAGCCCCAGCATTTT. It encodes CASSYGGSNQPQHF.